The sample holds a few counts of the clone carrying this T cell receptor beta chain. Its target is not known. The sample belongs to a study of long-term antiretroviral therapy in people with HIV. Turning to the study itself: In the earliest collections, sampling predates the 2015 immediate-ART recommendation by about a decade.

Broader study findings: Subsequent to ART, diversity was augmented yet persisted below that of transplant donor controls.

The assay, immunoSEQ v3.0, was run at survey level. Clones were read by immunoSEQ multiplex PCR, and TCRdb kept only the in-frame ones, dropping some. The table includes tens of thousands of clones, over 70% detected once. The CDR3 runs 13 residues. The V end was cut by 10 bases, the J end by 2 bases, with 14 bases between. Germline V gives CDR1 MNHEY, CDR2 SVGAGI. Everyone in the study who had HIV was treated in the United States. This clonotype was obtained from a woman aged 40 to 55 with HIV. The chain combines TRBV6-5 with TRBJ1-2; tentative D call: TRBD1 (5 bases). This specimen was unsorted PBMCs, taken 1.2 years after starting antiretroviral therapy. CDR3 sequence (DNA): TGTGCCACCGGGGGAGGGACGAACTATGGCTACACCTTC. Translated: CATGGGTNYGYTF.